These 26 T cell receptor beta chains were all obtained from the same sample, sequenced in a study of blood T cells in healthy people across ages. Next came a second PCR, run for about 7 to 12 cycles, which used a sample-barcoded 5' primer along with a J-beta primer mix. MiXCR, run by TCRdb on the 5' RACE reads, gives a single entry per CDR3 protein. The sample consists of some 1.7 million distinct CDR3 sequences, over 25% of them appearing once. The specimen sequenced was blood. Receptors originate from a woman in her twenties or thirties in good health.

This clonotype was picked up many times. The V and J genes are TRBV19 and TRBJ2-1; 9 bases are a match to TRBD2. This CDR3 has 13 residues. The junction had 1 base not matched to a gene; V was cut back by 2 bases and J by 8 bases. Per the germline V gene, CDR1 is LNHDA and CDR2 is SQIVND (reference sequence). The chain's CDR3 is CASSIIAGDEQFF. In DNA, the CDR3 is TGTGCCAGTAGTATAATAGCGGGGGATGAGCAGTTCTTC.

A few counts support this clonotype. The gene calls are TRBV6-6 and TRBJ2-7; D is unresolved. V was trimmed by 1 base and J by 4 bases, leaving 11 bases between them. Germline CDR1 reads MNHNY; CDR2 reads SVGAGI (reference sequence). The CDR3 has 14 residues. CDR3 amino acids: CASSYLGFKYEQYF. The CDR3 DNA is TGTGCCAGCAGTTACTTAGGTTTCAAATACGAGCAGTACTTC.

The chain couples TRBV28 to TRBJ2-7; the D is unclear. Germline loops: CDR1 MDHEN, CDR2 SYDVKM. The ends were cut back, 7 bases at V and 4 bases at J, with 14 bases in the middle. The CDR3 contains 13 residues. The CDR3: CASNSGPAYEQYF. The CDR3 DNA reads TGTGCCAGCAACTCGGGCCCAGCGTACGAGCAGTACTTC.

CDR3 DNA sequence: TGCAGTGCTAGTGGCAGCGGGAGCTCCTACGAGCAGTACTTC. It codes for CSASGSGSSYEQYF. The rearrangement links TRBV20-1 to TRBJ2-7; 8 nucleotides align to TRBD2. J was trimmed by 0 bases and V by 3 bases; bases with no gene match: 4. The length of the CDR3 is 14 residues. In germline, CDR1 is DFQATT, CDR2 SNEGSKA (reference sequence).

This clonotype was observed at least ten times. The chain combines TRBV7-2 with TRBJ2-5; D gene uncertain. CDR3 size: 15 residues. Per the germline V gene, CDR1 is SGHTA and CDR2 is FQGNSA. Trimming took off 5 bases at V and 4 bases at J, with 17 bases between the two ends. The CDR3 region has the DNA TGTGCCAGCAGCGCCCAGGCTAGTCTCGCAGAGACCCAGTACTTC. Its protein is CASSAQASLAETQYF.

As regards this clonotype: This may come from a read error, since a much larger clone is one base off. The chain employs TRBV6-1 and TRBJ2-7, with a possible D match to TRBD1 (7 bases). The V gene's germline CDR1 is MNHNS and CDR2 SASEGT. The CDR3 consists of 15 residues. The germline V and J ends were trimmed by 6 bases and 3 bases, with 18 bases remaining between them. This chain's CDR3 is CASSMGGQYIYEQYF. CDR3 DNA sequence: TGTGCCAGCAGCATGGGGGGACAGTACATCTACGAGCAGTACTTC.

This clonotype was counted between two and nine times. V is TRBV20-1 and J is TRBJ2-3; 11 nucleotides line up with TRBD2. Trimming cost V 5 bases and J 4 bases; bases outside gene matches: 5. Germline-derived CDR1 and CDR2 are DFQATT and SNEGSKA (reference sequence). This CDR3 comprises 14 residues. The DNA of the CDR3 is TGCAGTGCTCGACTAGCGGGGAGTCCAGATACGCAGTATTTT. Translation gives CSARLAGSPDTQYF.

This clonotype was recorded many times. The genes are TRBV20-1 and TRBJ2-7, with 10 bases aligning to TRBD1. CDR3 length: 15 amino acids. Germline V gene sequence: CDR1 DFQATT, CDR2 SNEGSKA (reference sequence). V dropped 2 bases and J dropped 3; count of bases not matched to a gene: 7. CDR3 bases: TGCAGTGCTAGATTACCCAGGACAGGGGGCTACGAGCAGTACTTC. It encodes CSARLPRTGGYEQYF.

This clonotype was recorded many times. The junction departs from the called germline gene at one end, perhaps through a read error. The CDR3: CASSNNEEGAYEQYF. In DNA, the CDR3 is TGTGCCAGCAGTAACAACGAAGAAGGGGCCTATGAGCAGTACTTC. The V gene is TRBV28, the J gene TRBJ2-7, with D perhaps TRBD1 (5 bases). This CDR3 is 15 amino acids long. Germline V CDR1 and CDR2: MDHEN, SYDVKM. Using reference TRBV28 and TRBJ2-7 for the parts outside the CDR3, the full variable domain is DVKVTQSSRYLVKRTGEKVFLECVQDMDHENMFWYRQDPGLGLRLIYFSYDVKMKEKGDIPEGYSVSREKKERFSLILESASTNQTSMYLCASSNNEEGAYEQYFGPGTRLTVT.

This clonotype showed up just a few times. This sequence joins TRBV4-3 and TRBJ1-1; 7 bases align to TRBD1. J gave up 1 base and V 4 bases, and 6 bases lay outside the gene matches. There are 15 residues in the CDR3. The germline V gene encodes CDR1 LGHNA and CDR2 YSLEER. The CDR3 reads CASSLLRTGNTEAFF. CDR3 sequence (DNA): TGCGCCAGCAGCCTTTTACGGACAGGGAACACTGAAGCTTTCTTT.

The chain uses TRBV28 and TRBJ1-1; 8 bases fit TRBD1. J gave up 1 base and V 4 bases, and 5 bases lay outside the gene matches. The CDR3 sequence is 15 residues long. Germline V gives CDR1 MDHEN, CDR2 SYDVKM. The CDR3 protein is CASSSLDRGNTEAFF. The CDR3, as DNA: TGTGCCAGCAGTTCGCTAGACAGGGGGAACACTGAAGCTTTCTTT.

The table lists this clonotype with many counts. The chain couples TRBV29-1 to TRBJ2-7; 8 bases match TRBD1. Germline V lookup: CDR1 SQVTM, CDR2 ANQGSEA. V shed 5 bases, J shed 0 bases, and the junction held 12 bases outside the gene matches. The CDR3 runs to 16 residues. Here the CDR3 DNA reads TGCAGCGTTCGACAGGGGCAAACCTTTTTCTCCTACGAGCAGTACTTC. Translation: CSVRQGQTFFSYEQYF.

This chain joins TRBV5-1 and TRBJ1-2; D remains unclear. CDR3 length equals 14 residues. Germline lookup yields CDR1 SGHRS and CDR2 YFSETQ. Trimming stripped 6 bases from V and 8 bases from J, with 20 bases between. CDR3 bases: TGCGCCAGCACCTCCCCCGGCAGATCTGGAGGCTACACCTTC. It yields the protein CASTSPGRSGGYTF.

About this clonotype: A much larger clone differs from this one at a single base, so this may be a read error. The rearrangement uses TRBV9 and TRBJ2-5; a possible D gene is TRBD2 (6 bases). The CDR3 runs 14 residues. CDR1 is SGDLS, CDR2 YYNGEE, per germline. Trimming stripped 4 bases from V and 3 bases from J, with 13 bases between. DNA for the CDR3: TGTGCCAGCAGCAGCCGGGACTCCAAAGAGACCCAGTACTTC. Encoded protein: CASSSRDSKETQYF.

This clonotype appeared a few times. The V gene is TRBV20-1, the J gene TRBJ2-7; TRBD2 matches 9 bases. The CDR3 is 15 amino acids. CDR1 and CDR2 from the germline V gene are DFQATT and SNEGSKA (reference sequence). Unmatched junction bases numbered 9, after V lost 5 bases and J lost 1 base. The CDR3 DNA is TGCAGTGCTCCAACCCGGCGGGAGGGGTCCTACGAGCAGTACTTC. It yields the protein CSAPTRREGSYEQYF.

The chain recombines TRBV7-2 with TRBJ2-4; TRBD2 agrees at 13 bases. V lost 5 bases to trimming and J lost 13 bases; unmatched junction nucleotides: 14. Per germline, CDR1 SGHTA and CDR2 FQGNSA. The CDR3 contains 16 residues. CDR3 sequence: CASSRMTSGGTEEQYF. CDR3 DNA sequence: TGTGCCAGCAGCCGGATGACTAGCGGGGGGACGGAGGAGCAGTACTTC. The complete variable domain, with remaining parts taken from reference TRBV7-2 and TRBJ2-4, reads GAGVSQSPSNKVTEKGKDVELRCDPISGHTALYWYRQSLGQGLEFLIYFQGNSAPDKSGLPSDRFSAERTGGSVSTLTIQRTQQEDSAVYLCASSRMTSGGTEEQYFGAGTRLSVL.

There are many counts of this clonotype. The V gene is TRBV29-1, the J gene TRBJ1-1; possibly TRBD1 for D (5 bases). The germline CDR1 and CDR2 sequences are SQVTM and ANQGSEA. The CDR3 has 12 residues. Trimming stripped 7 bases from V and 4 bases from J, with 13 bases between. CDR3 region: CSATRDRTEAFF. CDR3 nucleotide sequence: TGCAGCGCGACCAGGGATCGCACTGAAGCTTTCTTT.

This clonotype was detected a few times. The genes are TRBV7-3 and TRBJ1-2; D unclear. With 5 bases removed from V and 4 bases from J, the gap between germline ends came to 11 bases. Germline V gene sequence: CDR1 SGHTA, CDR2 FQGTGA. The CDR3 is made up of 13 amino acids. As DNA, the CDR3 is TGTGCCAGCAGCGTCCATGGGTCCTATGGCTACACCTTC. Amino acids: CASSVHGSYGYTF.

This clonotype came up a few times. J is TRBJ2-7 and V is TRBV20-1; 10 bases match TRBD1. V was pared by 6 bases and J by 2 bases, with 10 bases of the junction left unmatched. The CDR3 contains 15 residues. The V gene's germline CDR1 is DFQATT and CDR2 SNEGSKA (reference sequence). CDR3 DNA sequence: TGCAGTGCGGAGCCGTCCGGGACAGGGGCCTACGAGCAGTACTTC. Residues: CSAEPSGTGAYEQYF.

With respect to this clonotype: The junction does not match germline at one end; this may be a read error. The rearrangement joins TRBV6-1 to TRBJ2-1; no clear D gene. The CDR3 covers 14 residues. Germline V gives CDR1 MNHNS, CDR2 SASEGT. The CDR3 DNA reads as TGTGCCAGCGGTGAAGGGATAGCTTGGTCCGAGCAGTTCTTC. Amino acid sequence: CASGEGIAWSEQFF.

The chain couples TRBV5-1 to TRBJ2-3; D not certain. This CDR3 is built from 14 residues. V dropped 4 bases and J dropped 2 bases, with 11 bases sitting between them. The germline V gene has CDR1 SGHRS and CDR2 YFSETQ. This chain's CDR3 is CASSPSVDTDTQYF. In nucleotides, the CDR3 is TGCGCCAGCAGCCCGAGCGTGGACACAGATACGCAGTATTTT.

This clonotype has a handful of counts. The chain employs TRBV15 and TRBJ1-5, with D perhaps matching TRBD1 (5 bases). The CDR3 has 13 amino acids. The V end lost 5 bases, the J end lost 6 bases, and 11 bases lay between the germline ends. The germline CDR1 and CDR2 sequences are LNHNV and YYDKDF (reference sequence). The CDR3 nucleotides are TGTGCCACCAGCGGGGAAGGGGTTCAGCCCCAGCATTTT. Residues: CATSGEGVQPQHF.

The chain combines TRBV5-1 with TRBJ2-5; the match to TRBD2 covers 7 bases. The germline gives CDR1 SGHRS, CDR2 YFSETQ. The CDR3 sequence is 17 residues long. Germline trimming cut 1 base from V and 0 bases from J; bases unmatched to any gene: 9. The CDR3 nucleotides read TGCGCCAGCAGCTTGTCTCCCACTAGCGAGGACCAAGAGACCCAGTACTTC. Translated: CASSLSPTSEDQETQYF.

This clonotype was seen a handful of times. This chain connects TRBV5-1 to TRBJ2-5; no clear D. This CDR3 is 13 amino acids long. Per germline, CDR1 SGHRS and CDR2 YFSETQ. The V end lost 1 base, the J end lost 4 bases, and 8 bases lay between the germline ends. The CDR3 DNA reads TGCGCCAGCAGCTTGAAGGCTCCAGAGACCCAGTACTTC. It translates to CASSLKAPETQYF.

CDR3 in amino acids: CASSLAQTGYGYTF. The CDR3 coding sequence is TGTGCCAGCAGTTTAGCTCAGACAGGCTATGGCTACACCTTC. This chain joins TRBV12-3 or TRBV12-4 and TRBJ1-2; TRBD1 is a possible D gene (6 bases). Trimming cost V 0 bases and J 4 bases, with 9 bases left between them. The CDR3 covers 14 residues.

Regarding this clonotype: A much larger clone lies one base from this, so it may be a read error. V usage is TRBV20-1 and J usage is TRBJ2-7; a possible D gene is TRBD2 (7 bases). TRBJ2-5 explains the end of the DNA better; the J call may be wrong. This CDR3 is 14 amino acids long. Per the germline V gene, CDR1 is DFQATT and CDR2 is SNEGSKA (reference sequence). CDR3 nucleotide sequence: TGCAGTGCTAGAGATGCGGGGGCCCAAGGGACCCAGTACTTC. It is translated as CSARDAGAQGTQYF.